Following are 27 T cell receptor beta chains from one sample sequenced in a study of technical replicates of blood from several donors. The repertoire was sequenced with immunoSEQ multiplex PCR; TCRdb's copy has only in-frame clones and lacks some. The repertoire holds some 90,000 clones, with 85% to 95% as singletons. The sample comprised T cells isolated from PBMCs. Receptors were obtained from a human donor in good health.

V is TRBV28 and J is TRBJ1-5, with D perhaps TRBD1 (6 bases). Germline V lookup: CDR1 MDHEN, CDR2 SYDVKM. This CDR3 has 14 amino acids. The ends were cut back, 1 base at V and 6 bases at J, with 10 bases in the middle. Written as DNA, the CDR3 is TGTGCCAGCAGTTTATCGGGGGGCTTTCAGCCCCAGCATTTT. Translation gives CASSLSGGFQPQHF.

The V and J genes are TRBV4-3 and TRBJ2-3, with 10 bases matching TRBD2. CDR1 and CDR2 from the germline V gene are LGHNA and YSLEER. The junction had 13 bases not matched to a gene; V was cut back by 4 bases and J by 3 bases. This CDR3 is built from 18 residues. This CDR3 is CASSRLPLLAGETDTQYF. As DNA, the CDR3 is TGCGCCAGCAGCCGACTACCCTTGCTAGCGGGAGAAACAGATACGCAGTATTTT.

The chain employs TRBV7-9 and TRBJ2-7; 8 bases are a match to TRBD1. The CDR3 length is 16 residues. The V and J ends lost 2 bases and 1 base, in that order; junction bases with no gene match: 7. Germline V CDR1 and CDR2: SEHNR, FQNEAQ (reference sequence). The CDR3 DNA follows: TGTGCCAGCAGCTTAATTTACGGGACAGGATCCTACGAGCAGTACTTC. It specifies CASSLIYGTGSYEQYF.

This clone showed up just once. This chain links TRBV7-2 with TRBJ1-1; D remains ambiguous. Per germline, CDR1 SGHTA and CDR2 FQGNSA. This CDR3 comprises 14 residues. V dropped 5 bases and J dropped 2 bases, with 12 bases sitting between them. CDR3 nucleotides: TGTGCCAGCAGCACCAGCGGCATAAACACTGAAGCTTTCTTT. Protein product: CASSTSGINTEAFF. The full variable domain, completed using reference TRBV7-2 and TRBJ1-1, is GAGVSQSPSNKVTEKGKDVELRCDPISGHTALYWYRQSLGQGLEFLIYFQGNSAPDKSGLPSDRFSAERTGGSVSTLTIQRTQQEDSAVYLCASSTSGINTEAFFGQGTRLTVV.

This chain connects TRBV5-1 to TRBJ1-1, with D uncertain. V dropped 5 bases and J dropped 3 bases, with 11 bases sitting between them. CDR3 length: 13 residues. The germline V gene encodes CDR1 SGHRS and CDR2 YFSETQ. CDR3 in DNA: TGCGCCAGCAGACAAGACATTTACACTGAAGCTTTCTTT. Its protein is CASRQDIYTEAFF.

This chain joins TRBV4-3 and TRBJ2-1; TRBD1 is a possible D gene (6 bases). Germline V gene data show CDR1 as LGHNA and CDR2 as YSLEER. The CDR3 is 15 residues long. Trimming cost V 0 bases and J 10 bases, with 16 bases left between them. Written as DNA, the CDR3 is TGCGCCAGCAGCCAAGACGCACAGGGTTTTCTCGAGCAGTTCTTC. Protein sequence: CASSQDAQGFLEQFF.

The chain is built from TRBV7-2 and TRBJ1-5; tentative D call: TRBD1 (6 bases). Germline CDR1 SGHTA, CDR2 FQGNSA. CDR3 length: 18 residues. Trimming pared 4 bases from V and 7 bases from J, leaving 26 bases between. Written as DNA, the CDR3 is TGTGCCAGCAGCTCGGGGACATCAAAGGGGTCATCCTCGCAGCCCCAGCATTTT. Amino acids: CASSSGTSKGSSSQPQHF.

The chain combines TRBV5-4 with TRBJ2-5; TRBD2 agrees at 8 bases. V shed 3 bases, J shed 5 bases, and the junction held 6 bases outside the gene matches. The CDR3 extends over 14 amino acids. Germline V gives CDR1 SGHNT, CDR2 YYREEE (reference sequence). The CDR3 region has the DNA TGTGCCAGCAGCTCGGGGGGGGCTTGGGAGACCCAGTACTTC. Amino acid sequence: CASSSGGAWETQYF.

J is TRBJ2-5 and V is TRBV7-2; D remains ambiguous. The CDR3 loop spans 12 amino acids. Between the trimmed V and J ends, which lost 6 bases and 7 bases, there was a span of 12 bases. Germline values: CDR1 SGHTA, CDR2 FQGNSA. CDR3 nucleotides: TGTGCCAGCAGACTACCCTCTGCGACCCAGTACTTC. This gives the protein CASRLPSATQYF.

The CDR3, as DNA: TGTGCCAGCAGCAAAGGAATCGAGAACGACAGAGAGTACGAAAAACTGTTTTTT. It specifies CASSKGIENDREYEKLFF. The J gene is TRBJ1-4, the V gene TRBV21-1; the table's D call, TRBD1, has no DNA check behind it. TRBV21-1 is a pseudogene. CDR3 size: 18 residues.

The chain employs TRBV7-8 and TRBJ2-1; maybe TRBD2 (6 bases). From germline, CDR1 is SGHVS and CDR2 FQNEAQ. This CDR3 spans 17 amino acids. V was clipped by 2 bases and J by 0 bases, with 14 bases between them. The CDR3 DNA is TGTGCCAGCAGCTTATTCCATGCCGGGAGCTCCTACAATGAGCAGTTCTTC. This translates into CASSLFHAGSSYNEQFF. Full variable domain (rest looked up from reference TRBV7-8 and TRBJ2-1): GAGVSQSPRYKVAKRGQDVALRCDPISGHVSLFWYQQALGQGPEFLTYFQNEAQLDKSGLPSDRFFAERPEGSVSTLKIQRTQQEDSAVYLCASSLFHAGSSYNEQFFGPGTRLTVL.

The V call is TRBV9, the J call TRBJ2-1; D gene ambiguous. V lost 6 bases, J lost 2 bases, and 15 bases lay in between. The CDR3 contains 15 residues. The germline V gene has CDR1 SGDLS and CDR2 YYNGEE. CDR3 coding DNA: TGTGCCAGCACCATGGTTAGCAGCGCCTACAATGAGCAGTTCTTC. Translating it yields CASTMVSSAYNEQFF.

This clone was seen only once. The chain combines TRBV29-1 with TRBJ2-3, with TRBD1 identical over 10 bases. Germline CDR1 and CDR2: SQVTM and ANQGSEA. This CDR3 has 14 residues. J gave up 4 bases and V 8 bases, and 9 bases lay outside the gene matches. The CDR3 coding sequence is TGCAGCAAAGCCGGGACAGGGGCCTCAGATACGCAGTATTTT. Its translation: CSKAGTGASDTQYF.

The chain carries TRBV10-1 and TRBJ1-1; 8 bases agree with TRBD1. V lost 2 bases to trimming and J lost 5 bases; unmatched junction nucleotides: 7. The CDR3 totals 15 residues. The germline V gene encodes CDR1 WNHNN and CDR2 SYGVQD (reference sequence). CDR3 protein: CASSEGRDRTTEAFF. The CDR3 DNA is TGCGCCAGCAGTGAGGGACGGGACAGGACTACTGAAGCTTTCTTT.

V gene TRBV25-1 combines with J gene TRBJ2-3, with a tentative D call TRBD2 (6 bases). Germline-derived CDR1 and CDR2 are MGHDK and SYGVNS. This CDR3 is built from 15 residues. The V gene lost 3 bases and the J gene lost 2 bases, with 12 bases spanning the gap. The CDR3 nucleotides read TGTGCCAGCAGTGAGGAGGGACCCACCACAGATACGCAGTATTTT. As protein: CASSEEGPTTDTQYF.

This chain connects TRBV2 to TRBJ2-1; no definite D call. The V gene lost 2 bases and the J gene lost 7 bases, with 12 bases spanning the gap. The CDR3 spans 14 residues. In germline, CDR1 is SNHLY, CDR2 FYNNEI. The CDR3 nucleotides are TGTGCCAGCAGTGAAACCAGAATTCCGAATGAGCAGTTCTTC. This gives the protein CASSETRIPNEQFF.

CDR3 sequence: CASSLGTAGGEKLFF. CDR3 coding DNA: TGTGCCAGCAGCTTGGGGACAGCCGGCGGTGAAAAACTGTTTTTT. The chain recombines TRBV5-4 with TRBJ1-4; tentative D call: TRBD1 (6 bases). V shed 0 bases and J shed 7 bases, with 13 bases lying between them. The CDR3 loop spans 15 amino acids. Germline V CDR1 and CDR2: SGHNT, YYREEE (reference sequence).

The V gene is TRBV7-8, the J gene TRBJ2-3; D gene uncertain. CDR1 SGHVS and CDR2 FQNEAQ come from the germline V gene. The CDR3 spans 18 residues. With 1 base removed from V and 0 bases from J, the gap between germline ends came to 17 bases. The CDR3 region has the DNA TGTGCCAGCAGCTTAGGGCTCCTAAGACTCTTTAGCACAGATACGCAGTATTTT. Protein product: CASSLGLLRLFSTDTQYF.

This clone was recorded once. The chain has TRBV5-4 and TRBJ2-7; TRBD1 is a possible D gene (6 bases). CDR1 and CDR2 (germline): SGHNT, YYREEE (reference sequence). This CDR3 has 13 amino acids. V lost 4 bases and J 2 bases, leaving 10 bases between the germline ends. This CDR3 reads CASSRDRTYEQYF. The CDR3 DNA reads as TGTGCCAGCAGCCGTGACAGGACCTACGAGCAGTACTTC.

The chain has TRBV4-3 and TRBJ1-1, with D uncertain. CDR3 size: 14 residues. Germline CDR1 reads LGHNA; CDR2 reads YSLEER. V lost 1 base and J 4 bases, leaving 10 bases between the germline ends. The CDR3 sequence is CASSQAQIGTEAFF. Here the CDR3 DNA reads TGCGCCAGCAGCCAAGCACAGATAGGCACTGAAGCTTTCTTT.

The count of this clone is one. The chain is built from TRBV7-3 and TRBJ2-3, with 11 nucleotides matching TRBD2. The germline V gene encodes CDR1 SGHTA and CDR2 FQGTGA. The CDR3 is made up of 15 amino acids. J lost 4 bases, V lost 3 bases, and 3 bases had no gene match. CDR3 sequence (DNA): TGTGCCAGCAGCTTGGCTAGCGGGAGGCCAGATACGCAGTATTTT. Encoded protein: CASSLASGRPDTQYF.

This rearrangement joins TRBV7-9 to TRBJ1-4; 9 nucleotides line up with TRBD1. CDR1 and CDR2 (germline): SEHNR, FQNEAQ (reference sequence). The CDR3 contains 15 residues. V lost 1 base to trimming and J lost 6 bases; unmatched junction nucleotides: 3. The DNA for the CDR3 is TGTGCCAGCAGCTTAGTTGGGACAGGGCATGAAAAACTGTTTTTT. Its translation is CASSLVGTGHEKLFF. Supplemented by reference TRBV7-9 and TRBJ1-4, the full variable domain reads DTGVSQNPRHKITKRGQNVTFRCDPISEHNRLYWYRQTLGQGPEFLTYFQNEAQLEKSRLLSDRFSAERPKGSFSTLEIQRTEQGDSAMYLCASSLVGTGHEKLFFGSGTQLSVL.

This chain connects TRBV5-8 to TRBJ2-7; perhaps TRBD1 as D (6 bases). The germline V and J ends were trimmed by 3 bases and 4 bases, with 17 bases remaining between them. Per germline, CDR1 SGHTS and CDR2 YDEGEE. The length of the CDR3 is 15 residues. The CDR3 spells CASSSGQGLGYEQYF. As DNA, the CDR3 is TGTGCCAGCAGCTCCGGGCAGGGGCTAGGTTACGAGCAGTACTTC. Using reference TRBV5-8 and TRBJ2-7 for the parts outside the CDR3, the full variable domain is EAGVTQSPTHLIKTRGQQATLRCSPISGHTSVYWYQQALGLGLQFLLWYDEGEERNRGNFPPRFSGRQFPNYSSELNVNALELEDSALYLCASSSGQGLGYEQYFGPGTRLTVT.

The CDR3 DNA follows: TGTGCCAGCAGCCCAGGGAAAGCCTACAATGAGCAGTTCTTC. Translating gives CASSPGKAYNEQFF. V and J are TRBV27 and TRBJ2-1, with a possible D match to TRBD1 (5 bases). Germline CDR1 is MNHEY and CDR2 is SMNVEV (reference sequence). The CDR3 covers 14 residues. V shed 6 bases and J shed 2 bases, with 11 bases lying between them.

This sequence joins TRBV11-2 and TRBJ2-2; D remains ambiguous. This CDR3 region has 12 residues. Trimming took off 3 bases at V and 7 bases at J, with 6 bases between the two ends. The V gene's germline CDR1 is SGHAT and CDR2 FQNNGV. CDR3 in DNA: TGTGCCAGCAGCTTCGGTCACGGGGAGCTGTTTTTT. Translation gives CASSFGHGELFF.

The V call is TRBV11-2, the J call TRBJ1-5, with D unclear. The CDR3 is made up of 16 amino acids. CDR1 is SGHAT and CDR2 is FQNNGV in the germline V gene. Trimming took off 4 bases at V and 0 bases at J, with 13 bases between the two ends. The CDR3 DNA is TGTGCCAGCAGCTCAACTACCAAATATAGCAATCAGCCCCAGCATTTT. Translation: CASSSTTKYSNQPQHF.

This chain links TRBV25-1 with TRBJ2-3; D unclear. CDR3 length equals 13 residues. Germline CDR1 MGHDK, CDR2 SYGVNS. V was cut by 3 bases and J by 2 bases, with 6 bases left in between. The CDR3: CASSEQFTDTQYF. DNA of the CDR3: TGTGCCAGCAGTGAGCAGTTCACAGATACGCAGTATTTT.